This TCR beta chain was sequenced for a study of blood T cell repertoires in COVID-19. Study details: The United States, Italy and Spain provided the acute and convalescent COVID-19 samples.

V shed 5 bases, J shed 6 bases, and the junction held 6 bases outside the gene matches. Germline values: CDR1 GTSNPN, CDR2 SVGIG (reference sequence). The CDR3 runs to 14 residues. Authors' data handling: From reference gene primer amplification, estimates of nucleated cell counts were derived. Using immunoSEQ multiplex PCR, the repertoire was profiled, and TCRdb retains in-frame clones only, with some absent. That table furnishes V, J and clone size, whereas the DNA furnished D and trimming. The sample shows about 250,000 clones, approximately 80% of them seen only once. The table lists this clone with a count of one. Across about 22 US areas, participants ranged in age from 18 to 89 years. Participants' reported clinical history set cohort assignment.

The sequence was obtained from a man aged 40-49 years who had been exposed to COVID-19. The chain employs TRBV30 and TRBJ2-1; 11 bases are a match to TRBD2. The sample consisted of PBMCs or T cells enriched from blood (not recorded which). The CDR3 here is CAWHTSGSINEQFF. CDR3 coding DNA: TGTGCCTGGCACACTAGCGGGAGCATCAATGAGCAGTTCTTC.